This T cell receptor (beta chain) was observed in a study of cytomegalovirus exposure and HLA in healthy donors (dated by TCRdb to about 2017). About the study as a whole: In an earlier analysis of 587 of the donors, less than 350 Gb of sequence data and 90 million to 120 million unique TCR beta sequences from 150 million to 200 million T cells were reported. HLA typing included class I and class II loci at four-digit resolution. The study used immunosequencing to profile the T cell repertoires of approximately 630 subjects and linked those repertoires to cytomegalovirus serostatus. In a later analysis, previously published TCR beta repertoires from roughly 710 donors were re-analyzed and high-resolution HLA genotyping was added so that TCR occurrence patterns could be studied. An earlier analysis of 587 of the donors used high-throughput TCR beta sequencing to judge whether each TCR beta V gene segment behaved as functional or pseudogenic. To predict cytomegalovirus infection status, the study combined high-throughput TCR immunosequencing, statistical association of individual TCRs with disease status, and machine learning. Among approximately 370 genotyped donors of the cohort, an average of roughly 230,000 unique TCR beta nucleotide sequences was sequenced per donor, of which approximately 18% were non-productive. Genome-wide SNP genotypes for about three fifths of the roughly 700 donors were used in a later genetic analysis, which treated that subset as a discovery cohort. The number of donors typed differed by locus, with roughly 629-640 for A, B, C, DRB1 and DQB1, more than 500 for DQA1, 600 to 610 for DPA1, and 400 to 490 for DPB1. Alongside the repertoire data, information on donor age, sex, ethnicity and CMV serostatus was compiled. All discovery cohort repertoires had been generated on a single sequencing platform. The later analysis used no new phenotypic data to find candidate immune exposures, relying instead on TCR beta sequences and their occurrence across donors. Because of strong linkage in the cohort, five DR-DQ haplotypes were treated as single units for association and clustering. About 300 gigabases of sequencing data and around 85 million unique TCR sequences made up an early release that covered nearly 650 HLA-typed donors. The genetic ancestry cluster associated with self-reported Caucasian donors included about 81% of the roughly 400 genotyped donors. A separate validation cohort of roughly 130 different subjects was used in addition to the roughly 670-subject first cohort. The aim of the study was to test whether cataloging public T cell receptors could identify signatures of past pathogen exposure. Results and caveats for the whole study, not just this receptor: In the study, 150 to 200 TCR beta chains were listed as associated with cytomegalovirus. A further reported finding was that TCR beta sequences accurately predicted the HLA-A and HLA-B alleles for most subjects in the first cohort. An earlier analysis of approximately 540 of the donors showed that most TCR beta V segments appeared in productive rearrangements either about 87% or about 30% of the time, which broadly matched IMGT annotations. A few of the identified cytomegalovirus-associated TCR beta chains were confirmed in vitro to be specific for cytomegalovirus antigens. The earlier analysis of 450 to 700 of the donors excluded around 17 rarely observed V segments, including chromosome 9 orphons, because counts were too low. In this cohort, only TCR beta chains were sequenced, and detectable features were limited by the absence of alpha or paired-chain data. Presence/absence analyses assumed roughly uniform sequencing depth across donors, an assumption that may not hold. A later analysis found that most CMV-associated TCR beta chains appeared HLA-restricted, with HLA associations seemingly driven largely by CMV exposure. V-gene and J-gene trimming of TCR beta chains was associated with a missense DCLRE1C variant in a later genetic analysis, and the association was replicated in an independent cohort. In both the original and validation cohorts, the classifier was reported to diagnose cytomegalovirus status with high specificity and sensitivity. Assigning TCR associations to individual alleles was difficult when HLA alleles, especially DR and DQ, strongly co-occurred. In a later genetic analysis, fewer N-insertions in productive TCRs were reported among donors in an Asian-associated ancestry cluster than the approximately 670-donor mean. Correlated functional status among segregating V segments might reflect linkage disequilibrium, but an unknown experimental factor could not be ruled out. While some public TCRs were present in many individuals, most TCR sequences turned up only very rarely across donors. Because some donors lacked HLA typing at each locus, the association tests relied only on the typed subset. At a false discovery rate of 0.05, a later analysis linked 15,000 to 20,000 TCR beta sequences to specific HLA alleles. Several of the top co-occurrence clusters appeared to be linked to parvovirus B19, influenza, CMV and Epstein-Barr virus, according to a later analysis. In a later analysis, the rate of TCR association differed among HLA loci, with DRB1 alleles having the most associated TCRs and HLA-C alleles having the fewest. It was suggested by the authors that the approach could potentially be generalized to other disease states and immunological phenotypes. The sequencing pipeline was judged likely to have produced a cluster of highly shared sequence variants as a technical artifact. Immune exposure information for the cohort was limited to CMV serostatus. Compared with equally common non-associated chains, HLA-associated TCR beta chains in a later analysis were more clonally expanded and had lower generation probabilities. The 87-base-pair reads could not distinguish some IMGT-functional V segments, including TRBV6-2 and TRBV6-3, so those segments were excluded.

Libraries came from the immunoSEQ multiplex PCR assay. For the multiplex PCR, a mixture combining 60 forward primers for TCR Vbeta segments and 13 reverse primers for TCR Jbeta segments was used. The CDR3 region of rearranged TCR beta genes was amplified from genomic DNA by a multiplex PCR assay. On the Illumina HiSeq System, the amplified TCR beta libraries were sequenced as 87-base-pair reads. Concerning the study's data processing: Across the 670 or so repertoires, a later analysis counted approximately 83 million unique TCR beta chains, roughly 11 million of which were shared by at least two donors. Raw reads were error-corrected and collapsed into unique sequences with a nearest-neighbor algorithm that merged closely related sequences to remove PCR and sequencing errors. To assign V, D and J gene segments, CDR3 sequences were aligned to IMGT reference sequences. For a sequence to be retained, a match of at least six nucleotides to both a V gene segment and a J gene segment was required. Rearrangements were classified as productive when the CDR3 lacked stop codons and remained in frame with V and J, and all other rearrangements were classified as non-productive. Following IMGT convention, CDR3 was defined as the stretch from the second conserved V-encoded cysteine up to the conserved J-encoded phenylalanine. Sequences without an unambiguous match to a single V gene segment were excluded from the earlier analysis of approximately 560 of the donors. An earlier analysis of just under 600 of the donors called V segments functional above 56.7% productive rearrangements and segregating when the between-donor standard deviation exceeded 5%. A statistical classification framework was built to diagnose cytomegalovirus status from the catalog of TCR beta chain sequences. In a later analysis, TCR nucleotide sequences were compared against IMGT/GENE-DB human TR gene sequences so that V and J genes could be assigned. A later analysis assigned CDR3 sequences and most-parsimonious VDJ recombination scenarios with the TCRdist pipeline. In a later analysis, each TCR beta chain was defined by its CDR3 amino acid sequence together with its V-gene family, and reads lacking a unique V-gene family were excluded. In a later analysis, 550 to 650 highly shared, low-generation-probability nucleotide sequences were removed to address suspected cross-contamination and a sequencing artifact. In a later analysis, a clonal expansion index was calculated for each public chain from normalized within-repertoire ranks of inferred template counts. In a later analysis, generation probabilities were computed with a VDJ recombination model fitted to out-of-frame rearrangements, and the resulting probabilities were checked against IGoR. In a later analysis, TCR-TCR, TCR-HLA and TCR-CMV co-occurrence was scored with hypergeometric tests, and a repertoire-size bias correction was applied to TCR pairs. To estimate false discovery rates, a later analysis permuted the HLA or CMV assignments 20 times. A later analysis grouped co-occurring TCRs with DBSCAN, adding TCRdist sequence similarity when clustering within HLA-allele-positive subsets. For co-occurrence clustering, repertoires with fewer than 30,000 or more than 120,000 public chains were excluded, along with several repertoires with anomalous nucleotide sharing. The table was pulled from immuneACCESS by TCRdb, which kept in-frame rearrangements only. Such tables lose some clones; where checked, under half of the loss comes from unresolved V genes, and the rest has no known cause. V and J calls and clone size come straight from that table; D and trimming were deduced from the DNA. The sample table shows around 160,000 clones, and 60% to 80% are seen once. The top ten hold roughly 2.8% of the sample.

As regards this clone: The antigen this receptor binds is unknown. No quality values exist for individual bases; no much larger clone is one base distant.

Trimming removed 1 base from V and 3 bases from J, leaving 7 bases between the germline ends. Taken from cysteine to phenylalanine, the CDR3 has 13 residues. The read is trimmed to its CDR3 DNA, 39 bases read in frame from base 1. From the germline V gene (reference sequence), CDR1 is LNHDA and CDR2 is SQIVND. In total, roughly 670 healthy bone marrow donors made up the cohort. Cohort members were all nominally healthy when sampled, although unrecorded immune exposures were likely present. The donor tested CMV seropositive and was one of the 289 seropositive cohort members. A peripheral blood sample was provided by each donor, and peripheral blood mononuclear cells were used for TCR beta sequencing. The Qiagen DNeasy Blood Extraction Kit was used to extract genomic DNA from the blood cell samples.

Material for sequencing was PBMCs. The rearranged chain carries TRBV19 and TRBJ2-7; no D gene call is confident. The source of this sequence is a woman in her forties in good health and CMV-seropositive. The bases read TGTGCCAGTAGTATAGGAGGATTCTACGAGCAGTACTTC. Its coded protein is CASSIGGFYEQYF.